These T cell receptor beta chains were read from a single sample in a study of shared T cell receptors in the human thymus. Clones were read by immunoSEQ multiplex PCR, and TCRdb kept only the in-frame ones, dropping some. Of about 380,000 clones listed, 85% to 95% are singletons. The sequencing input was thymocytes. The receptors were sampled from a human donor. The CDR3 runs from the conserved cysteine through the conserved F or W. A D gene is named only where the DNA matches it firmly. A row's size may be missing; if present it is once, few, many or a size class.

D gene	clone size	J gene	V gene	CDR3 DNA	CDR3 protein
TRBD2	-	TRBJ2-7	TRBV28	TGTGCCAGCAGTACCCGGACTAGCGGGAGTCCCTACGAGCAGTACTTC	CASSTRTSGSPYEQYF
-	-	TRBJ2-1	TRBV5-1	TGCGCCAGCAGCTTGAATGAGCAGTTCTTC	CASSLNEQFF
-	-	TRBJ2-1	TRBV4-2	TGTGCCAGCAGCCAGTCTCAGGTGGGGCACCCCTCCTACAATGAGCAGTTCTTC	CASSQSQVGHPSYNEQFF
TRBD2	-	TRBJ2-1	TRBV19	TGTGCCAGTAGTATCCGGGGGGAATCCTACAATGAGCAGTTCTTC	CASSIRGESYNEQFF
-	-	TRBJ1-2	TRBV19	TGTGCCAGTAGTACCCGACAGGAGGGGGGGTATGGCTACACCTTC	CASSTRQEGGYGYTF
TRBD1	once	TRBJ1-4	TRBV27	TGTGCCAGCAGTCGACAGGGGGCGGGGGAAAAACTGTTTTTT	CASSRQGAGEKLFF
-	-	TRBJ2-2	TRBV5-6	TGTGCCAGCAGCTTTAGGGACACCGGGGAGCTGTTTTTT	CASSFRDTGELFF
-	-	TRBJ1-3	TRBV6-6	TGTGCCAGCACTATGAGACAGAGGAGCTCTGGAAACACCATATATTTT	CASTMRQRSSGNTIYF
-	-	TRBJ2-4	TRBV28	TGTGCCAGCAGCACCCGACCCCATGACAAAAACATTCAGTACTTC	CASSTRPHDKNIQYF
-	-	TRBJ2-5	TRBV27	TGTGCCAGCAGCTTAACAGGGAGGGGAATTCAAGAGACCCAGTACTTC	CASSLTGRGIQETQYF
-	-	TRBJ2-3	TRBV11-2	TGTGCCACCCGACCCGCGGCAGGGCTATCTAGCACAGATACGCAGTATTTT	CATRPAAGLSSTDTQYF
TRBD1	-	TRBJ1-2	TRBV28	TGTGCCAGCAGCCTAAGGGTCGGGACAGGGGGTGGTGGCTACACCTTC	CASSLRVGTGGGGYTF
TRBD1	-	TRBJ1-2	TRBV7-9	TGTGCCAGCATCTCGGACAGGGGTGGCGGGGACTATGGCTACACCTTC	CASISDRGGGDYGYTF
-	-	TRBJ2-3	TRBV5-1	TGCGCCAGCAGCTTGGCGGGGAGGCCCAGCACAGATACGCAGTATTTT	CASSLAGRPSTDTQYF
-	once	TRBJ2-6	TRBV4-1	TGCGCCAGCAGCCAAGATGAACGGGCTGGGGCCAACGTCCTGACTTTC	CASSQDERAGANVLTF
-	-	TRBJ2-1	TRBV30	TGTGCCTGGAGGACCTCCGGGTTGAGGGGTACAGAGCAGTTCTTC	CAWRTSGLRGTEQFF
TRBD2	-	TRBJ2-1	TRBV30	TGTGCCTGGAGTGTAGTACGTGGTAGCGGGAGGCCTCAATCCCTGCAGTTCTTC	CAWSVVRGSGRPQSLQFF
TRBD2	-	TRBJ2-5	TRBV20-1	TGCAGTGCTAGTGGGGGGGGGACCCAGTACTTC	CSASGGGTQYF
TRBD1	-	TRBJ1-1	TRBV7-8	TGTGCCAGCAGCTCTCGGACAGGTCATTATCCCGTGAACACTGAAGCTTTCTTT	CASSSRTGHYPVNTEAFF
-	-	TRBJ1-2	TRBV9	TGTGCCAGCACCACAGGGTCAGGTGGCTACACCTTC	CASTTGSGGYTF
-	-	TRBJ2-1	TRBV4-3	TGCGCCAGCAGCCAAGTTTCCCCCCGGACAGACTACAATGAGCAGTTCTTC	CASSQVSPRTDYNEQFF
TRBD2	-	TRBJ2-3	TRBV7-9	TGTGCCAGCAGCTGGCTAGCGGGACGCACAGATACGCAGTATTTT	CASSWLAGRTDTQYF
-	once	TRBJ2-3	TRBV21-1	TGTGCCAGCAGCAAAGCGCTGGATGGACCTGGCGCGGGAGTACCAGATACGCAGTATTTT	CASSKALDGPGAGVPDTQYF
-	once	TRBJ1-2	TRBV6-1	TGTGCCAGCAGTGCATCGAGAGGGGCCTATGGCTACACCTTC	CASSASRGAYGYTF
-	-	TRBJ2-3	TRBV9	TGTGCCAGCAGCCCCTACACAGATACGCAGTATTTT	CASSPYTDTQYF
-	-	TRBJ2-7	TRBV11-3	TGTGCCAGCAGCTTAGAGGGAGACAGCGAGCAGTACTTC	CASSLEGDSEQYF
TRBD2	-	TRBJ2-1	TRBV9	TGTGCCAGCAGCGCTCCCCGGACTAGCGGGAGACCCTACAATGAGCAGTTCTTC	CASSAPRTSGRPYNEQFF
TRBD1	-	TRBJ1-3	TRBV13	TGTGCCAGCAGCTCCAGGGACAGGGGGCCGGGAAACACCATATATTTT	CASSSRDRGPGNTIYF
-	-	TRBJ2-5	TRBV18	TGTGCCAGCTCACCACCAGGGCAGAAGACCCAGTACTTC	CASSPPGQKTQYF
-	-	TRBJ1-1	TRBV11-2	TGTGCCAGCAGCTTAACGAGGGCAGCTGATTATCCTGAAGCTTTCTTT	CASSLTRAADYPEAFF
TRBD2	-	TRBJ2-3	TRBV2	TGTGCCAGCAGTGAAACGGGGGGAGGCACAGATACGCAGTATTTT	CASSETGGGTDTQYF
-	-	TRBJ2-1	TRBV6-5	TGTGCCAGCAGTTACTCAGGATACAATGAGCAGTTCTTC	CASSYSGYNEQFF
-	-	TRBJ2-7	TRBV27	TGTGCCAGCAGTGCCCCACCCACCTACGAGCAGTACTTC	CASSAPPTYEQYF
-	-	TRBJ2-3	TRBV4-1	TGCGCCAGCAGCCAAGATTATGGCGAGAAGTGGGATACGCAGTATTTT	CASSQDYGEKWDTQYF
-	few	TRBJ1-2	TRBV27	TGTGCCAGCAGTTTATCGAGGGGGTATGGCTACACCTTC	CASSLSRGYGYTF
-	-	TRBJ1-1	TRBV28	TGTGCCAGCACCGGATACACTGAAGCTTTCTTT	CASTGYTEAFF
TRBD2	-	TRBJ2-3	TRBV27	TGTGCCACCCGCGCCCGGGGCCTGACTAGCGGGAGTCCCCCAGATACGCAGTATTTT	CATRARGLTSGSPPDTQYF
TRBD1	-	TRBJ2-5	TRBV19	TGTGCCAGTAGTATCGAGGGGGCTCGAGAGACCCAGTACTTC	CASSIEGARETQYF
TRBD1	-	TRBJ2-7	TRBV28	TGTGCCAGCAGTTTTTCGCACAGGGGCTCCTACGAGCAGTACTTC	CASSFSHRGSYEQYF
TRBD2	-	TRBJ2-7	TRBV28	TGTGCCAGCAGAGGGGTAGCGGGAGAGACCTACGAGCAGTACTTC	CASRGVAGETYEQYF
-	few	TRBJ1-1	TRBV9	TGTGCCAGCAGCGTGGCAGATAACACTGAAGCTTTCTTT	CASSVADNTEAFF
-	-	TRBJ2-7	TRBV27	TGTGCCAGCAGTTCTACACCAGCCTACGAGCAGTACTTC	CASSSTPAYEQYF
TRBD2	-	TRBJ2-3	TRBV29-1	TGCAGCGCCCCCCCGGGAGGCCCCACAGATACGCAGTATTTT	CSAPPGGPTDTQYF